This T cell receptor (beta chain) originates from a study of cytomegalovirus exposure and HLA in healthy donors. This clone was detected once. Other DNA sequences in this sample translate to the same CDR3. Germline values: CDR1 SGHNT, CDR2 YENEEA. Trimming left V 0 bases short and J 0 bases short, with 15 bases between. CDR3 length: 18 amino acids. Researchers ran the PCR with 60 Vbeta and 13 Jbeta primers. In the original workflow: There were tens of millions of unique TCR beta chains by a later count, and some 10 million of them were shared. Using immunoSEQ multiplex PCR, the repertoire was profiled, and TCRdb retains in-frame clones only, with some absent. D and trimming come from the DNA, and the V and J calls and clone size come from that table. In the table there are some 140,000 clones, over 60% of which are singletons.

V gene TRBV11-3 combines with J gene TRBJ2-1; a weak D match, TRBD1 (7 bases). This TCR came from a male donor in good health and CMV-seropositive. What was sequenced was PBMCs. CDR3 residues: CASSLDQGGSSSYNEQFF. Written as DNA, the CDR3 is TGTGCCAGCAGCTTAGATCAGGGGGGATCGAGCTCCTACAATGAGCAGTTCTTC.